This is a list of T cell receptor beta chains from one sample in a study of cytomegalovirus exposure and HLA in healthy donors. Sequencing was performed with immunoSEQ multiplex PCR; in TCRdb, only in-frame clones are kept and a portion is missing. Among just over 200,000 clones listed, 65% to 85% were seen once. Material for sequencing was PBMCs. Source of these receptors: a man aged 45 to 65 in good health and CMV-seronegative. Each CDR3 is given with its conserved first and last residue. D genes are given only for firm matches. Size is omitted from some rows. Given values are once, few, many or a class for expanded clones.

TRBJ2-3 | - | - | TRBV9 | TGTGCCAGCAGCGTAGCTGGACAAATCAGCACAGATACGCAGTATTTT | CASSVAGQISTDTQYF
TRBJ2-7 | - | - | TRBV6-1 | TGTGCCAGCAGGGGGCAAGCATACGAGCAGTACTTC | CASRGQAYEQYF
TRBJ2-1 | - | - | TRBV28 | TGTGCCAGCAGAAAAGACTCAAGCTCCTACAATGAGCAGTTCTTC | CASRKDSSSYNEQFF
TRBJ2-7 | TRBD1 | - | TRBV27 | TGTGCCAGCAGTGGGACAGGGAGAGCCTACGAGCAGTACTTC | CASSGTGRAYEQYF
TRBJ2-6 | TRBD2 | once | TRBV7-9 | TGTGCCAGCAGCTTGACTAGCGGGAGACGTGGGGCCAACGTCCTGACTTTC | CASSLTSGRRGANVLTF
TRBJ2-7 | TRBD2 | - | TRBV19 | TGTGCCAGTAGTAGTGCGGGAGGCCCCTACGAGCAGTACTTC | CASSSAGGPYEQYF
TRBJ1-6 | TRBD1 | - | TRBV6-5 | TGTGCCAGCAGTTACTACGGGACAGCAAATTCACCCCTCCACTTT | CASSYYGTANSPLHF
TRBJ2-7 | TRBD1 | - | TRBV28 | TGTGCCAGCAGTCCACCCAGAAGTTACAGGGGACGCGAGCAGTACTTC | CASSPPRSYRGREQYF
TRBJ2-7 | - | few | TRBV7-9 | TGTGCCAGCAGCTTAGCGACGACAACCTACGAGCAGTACTTC | CASSLATTTYEQYF
TRBJ2-1 | - | once | TRBV27 | TGTGCCAGCAGTAGAGGGATAGATGAGCAGTTCTTC | CASSRGIDEQFF